One and the same sample provided the 30 T cell receptor beta chains below, sequenced in a study of T cell repertoires in cytomegalovirus infection. TCRdb re-analysed the reads in MiXCR, keeping a single row per CDR3 protein. The repertoire consists of around 260,000 distinct CDR3 sequences, with around 9% occurring once and the leading ten covering around 15%. The sample was PBMCs. The receptor source for this set is a human donor in good health (CMV status not recorded). Some clones in this sample may be carry-over from other donors' samples.

This clonotype showed up many times. The J gene is TRBJ1-3, the V gene TRBV7-6, with TRBD1 matching over 8 bases. The germline V gene encodes CDR1 SGHVS and CDR2 FNYEAQ. V shed 5 bases, J shed 0 bases, and the junction held 3 bases outside the gene matches. There are 15 residues in the CDR3. CDR3 in DNA: TGTGCCAGCAGCCCGGGACAGGTCTCTGGAAACACCATATATTTT. Residues: CASSPGQVSGNTIYF.

This clonotype was detected many times. J is TRBJ2-3 and V is TRBV19, with 7 bases fitting TRBD2. Trimming took 5 bases from V and 3 from J; bases not matched to a gene: 11. The CDR3 is 16 amino acids. Germline CDR1 and CDR2: LNHDA and SQIVND (reference sequence). The CDR3 DNA is TGTGCCAGTAGTGACCTTTCGCGGGAGAAAACAGATACGCAGTATTTT. Protein: CASSDLSREKTDTQYF.

This clonotype was observed at least ten times. V is TRBV7-2 and J is TRBJ1-4; D not certain. CDR3 size: 15 residues. Trimming cost V 2 bases and J 5 bases, with 12 bases left between them. CDR1 and CDR2 (germline): SGHTA, FQGNSA. The CDR3 sequence is CASSLYREKNEKLFF. The CDR3 DNA reads as TGTGCCAGCAGCTTATATAGGGAAAAAAATGAAAAACTGTTTTTT.

This clonotype was detected only a few times. The rearrangement uses TRBV11-2 and TRBJ1-1, with D unresolved. V lost 4 bases to trimming and J lost 1 base, with 10 bases between them. Germline V gives CDR1 SGHAT, CDR2 FQNNGV. The CDR3 runs 14 residues. The DNA of the CDR3 is TGTGCCAGCAGCTCGTACATAGGGAACACTGAAGCTTTCTTT. Translation: CASSSYIGNTEAFF.

Many counts were recorded for this clonotype. The V and J genes are TRBV5-1 and TRBJ2-2; the D gene is possibly TRBD2 (6 bases). V was shortened by 0 bases and J by 3 bases, with 21 bases between the two germline ends. This CDR3 contains 19 residues. Germline V CDR1 and CDR2: SGHRS, YFSETQ. DNA for the CDR3: TGCGCCAGCAGCTTGGCCAGGGACGGCGGGGTACGGCACACCGGGGAGCTGTTTTTT. It yields the protein CASSLARDGGVRHTGELFF.

This clonotype occurred many times. This chain joins TRBV7-2 and TRBJ2-2; D possibly corresponds to TRBD1 (7 bases). The CDR3 is 16 residues long. V lost 5 bases, J lost 3 bases, and 16 bases lay in between. Germline CDR1 reads SGHTA; CDR2 reads FQGNSA. This CDR3 is CASSRGGGRDTGELFF. For the CDR3, the DNA is TGTGCCAGCAGCCGCGGAGGGGGCCGGGACACCGGGGAGCTGTTTTTT.

The sample holds many counts of this clonotype. The genes are TRBV7-2 and TRBJ1-1; TRBD1 is a possible D gene (5 bases). This CDR3 has 15 residues. Germline V lookup: CDR1 SGHTA, CDR2 FQGNSA. V lost 5 bases, J lost 0 bases, and 13 bases lay in between. CDR3 loop: CASSLQTAMNTEAFF. The CDR3 nucleotides read TGTGCCAGCAGCCTCCAGACAGCCATGAACACTGAAGCTTTCTTT.

There are many counts of this clonotype. V gene TRBV2 combines with J gene TRBJ1-2; no clear D gene. Germline assignment: CDR1 SNHLY and CDR2 FYNNEI. This CDR3 region has 14 residues. Trimming took 0 bases from V and 0 from J, leaving 5 bases between them. DNA of the CDR3: TGTGCCAGCAGTGAAGCAGGAACTAACTATGGCTACACCTTC. Protein: CASSEAGTNYGYTF.

This chain joins TRBV28 and TRBJ1-1, with D tentatively TRBD1 (6 bases). The CDR3 totals 15 residues. V was cut by 2 bases and J by 1 base, with 11 bases left in between. Germline values: CDR1 MDHEN, CDR2 SYDVKM. The CDR3 here is CASSLGGLRNTEAFF. CDR3 sequence (DNA): TGTGCCAGCAGTTTAGGGGGGCTAAGGAACACTGAAGCTTTCTTT.

Ten or more counts support this clonotype. V gene TRBV7-2 combines with J gene TRBJ1-4, with D unclear. Germline CDR1 is SGHTA and CDR2 is FQGNSA. With 5 bases removed from V and 8 bases from J, the gap between germline ends came to 12 bases. The CDR3 sequence is 13 residues long. CDR3 nucleotides: TGTGCCAGCAGCGGCGTGGCGGGGGAAAAACTGTTTTTT. This sequence encodes CASSGVAGEKLFF.

This clonotype was recorded at least ten times. The chain links TRBV14 to TRBJ2-3; 7 nucleotides align to TRBD1. The junction had 7 bases not matched to a gene; V was cut back by 10 bases and J by 3 bases. The germline V gene has CDR1 SGHDN and CDR2 FVKESK. The CDR3 length is 13 residues. Here the CDR3 reads CATKQGSTDTQYF. CDR3 sequence (DNA): TGTGCCACCAAACAGGGGTCAACAGATACGCAGTATTTT.

This clonotype was observed a few times. V gene TRBV6-2 or TRBV6-3 combines with J gene TRBJ2-2; 8 bases are shared with TRBD1. This CDR3 is 16 amino acids long. Germline V lookup: CDR1 MNHEY, CDR2 SVGEGT. Trimming cost V 6 bases and J 4 bases; bases outside gene matches: 10. The CDR3 DNA sequence: TGTGCCAGCAGGGCCCGAGACAGGGGAGGCACCGGGGAGCTGTTTTTT. This gives the protein CASRARDRGGTGELFF.

In its sample, this clonotype was seen a few times. The chain combines TRBV4-3 with TRBJ1-1; D uncertain. Trimming removed 0 bases at V and 11 bases at J, with 19 bases between. Germline-derived CDR1 and CDR2 are LGHNA and YSLEER. This CDR3 region has 15 residues. CDR3 region: CASSQDEAQSRGAFF. CDR3 in DNA: TGCGCCAGCAGCCAAGATGAGGCCCAAAGTAGAGGGGCTTTCTTT.

This clonotype came up many times. The rearrangement links TRBV19 to TRBJ2-3; D tentatively fits TRBD1 or TRBD2 (5 bases each). Germline loops: CDR1 LNHDA, CDR2 SQIVND (reference sequence). The V gene lost 6 bases and the J gene lost 10 bases, with 17 bases spanning the gap. This CDR3 comprises 13 residues. The CDR3: CASRFDYQGPQYF. The CDR3 DNA reads TGTGCCAGTAGATTTGACTATCAGGGCCCGCAGTATTTT. The full variable domain, in which reference TRBV19 and TRBJ2-3 provide the parts outside the CDR3, is DGGITQSPKYLFRKEGQNVTLSCEQNLNHDAMYWYRQDPGQGLRLIYYSQIVNDFQKGDIAEGYSVSREKKESFPLTVTSAQKNPTAFYLCASRFDYQGPQYFGPGTRLTVL.

This clonotype was recorded many times. The CDR3 bases are TGTGCCAGCAGCTTGACATTCGGGGAGACCCAGTACTTC. This gives the protein CASSLTFGETQYF. The rearrangement joins TRBV7-2 to TRBJ2-5; D not certain. The CDR3 runs 13 residues. Trimming took 3 bases from V and 5 from J, leaving 10 bases between them. Germline V gene sequence: CDR1 SGHTA, CDR2 FQGNSA.

This clonotype has just a few counts. The rearrangement links TRBV19 to TRBJ2-2; TRBD1 agrees at 8 bases. This CDR3 contains 12 residues. Per germline, CDR1 LNHDA and CDR2 SQIVND (reference sequence). The V segment lost 8 bases and the J segment 5 bases; nucleotides outside the gene matches: 1. The chain's CDR3 is CASRDRTGELFF. The CDR3 bases are TGTGCCAGTCGGGACAGGACCGGGGAGCTGTTTTTT.

In this sample, this clonotype turned up many times. The rearrangement joins TRBV19 to TRBJ2-2, with 9 bases lining up with TRBD1. CDR3 length: 14 amino acids. Per the germline V gene, CDR1 is LNHDA and CDR2 is SQIVND (reference sequence). Trimming at V came to 8 bases and at J to 4 bases, leaving 5 bases not matched to a gene. The CDR3 DNA reads TGTGCCAGTGCACAGGGGGCGGGCACCGGGGAGCTGTTTTTT. Amino acids: CASAQGAGTGELFF.

This clonotype was counted ten times or more. V gene TRBV7-2 combines with J gene TRBJ2-3; D remains unclear. CDR3 length equals 15 residues. In germline, CDR1 is SGHTA, CDR2 FQGNSA. V was clipped by 4 bases and J by 1 base, with 12 bases between them. The CDR3 DNA reads TGTGCCAGCAGCTATGTTCAAACACGCACAGATACGCAGTATTTT. Protein product: CASSYVQTRTDTQYF.

J is TRBJ1-3 and V is TRBV4-2, with D unclear. The CDR3 is made up of 15 amino acids. Germline CDR1 reads LGHNA; CDR2 reads YNFKEQ. V lost 1 base, J lost 0 bases, and 7 bases lay in between. The CDR3 DNA follows: TGTGCCAGCAGCCAAGCTAGCTCCTCTGGAAACACCATATATTTT. Amino acids: CASSQASSSGNTIYF.

This clonotype has a count of ten or more. The gene calls are TRBV12-3 or TRBV12-4 and TRBJ1-6; 12 positions match TRBD1. The CDR3 consists of 15 residues. V trimming: 6 bases; J trimming: 9 bases; junction bases outside the gene matches: 6. In DNA form, the CDR3 reads TGTGCCAGCAGGGGACAGGGGGCGTTAAGTTCACCCCTCCACTTT. Its protein is CASRGQGALSSPLHF.

The CDR3 reads CASYGQGWDKNIQYF. In DNA, the CDR3 is TGTGCCAGTTATGGACAGGGATGGGACAAAAACATTCAGTACTTC. The rearrangement uses TRBV19 and TRBJ2-4, with 8 bases identical to TRBD1. The CDR3 covers 15 residues. From germline, CDR1 is LNHDA and CDR2 SQIVND (reference sequence). V dropped 8 bases and J dropped 3; count of bases not matched to a gene: 9.

The chain has TRBV20-1 and TRBJ1-2; 8 nucleotides agree with TRBD1. The CDR3 runs 13 residues. Germline assignment: CDR1 DFQATT and CDR2 SNEGSKA (reference sequence). V was clipped by 5 bases and J by 3 bases; unmatched bases: 5. The CDR3 bases are TGCAGTGCTGAAGAGGACAGGGACTATGGCTACACCTTC. This gives the protein CSAEEDRDYGYTF.

There are many counts of this clonotype. The rearrangement uses TRBV6-2 or TRBV6-3 and TRBJ2-3; TRBD2 agrees at 10 bases. J was trimmed by 3 bases and V by 2 bases; bases with no gene match: 5. Germline V gives CDR1 MNHEY, CDR2 SVGEGT. The CDR3 totals 16 residues. The CDR3 bases are TGTGCCAGCAGTTACAAAGTACTAGCGGGGACAGATACGCAGTATTTT. It codes for CASSYKVLAGTDTQYF.

A few counts support this clonotype. The chain joins TRBV10-3 to TRBJ2-7, with 9 positions matching TRBD2. The ends lost 10 bases at V and 4 bases at J; junction bases unmatched: 11. Germline values: CDR1 ENHRY, CDR2 SYGVKD. The CDR3 length is 14 residues. This CDR3 reads CASTQREAGYEQYF. DNA for the CDR3: TGTGCCAGCACCCAGCGGGAGGCCGGGTACGAGCAGTACTTC.

J is TRBJ2-3 and V is TRBV10-2, with TRBD2 matching over 10 bases. This CDR3 spans 13 amino acids. The germline V gene encodes CDR1 WSHSY and CDR2 SAAADI. The ends lost 7 bases at V and 4 bases at J; junction bases unmatched: 2. The CDR3 reads CASKAGGPDTQYF. The DNA for the CDR3 is TGCGCCAGCAAAGCGGGAGGGCCAGATACGCAGTATTTT.

This clonotype showed up many times. The chain employs TRBV7-2 and TRBJ2-6; D not resolved. Deletions cut 1 base from V and 4 bases from J, with 5 bases between. Germline CDR1 is SGHTA and CDR2 is FQGNSA. The CDR3 is made up of 14 amino acids. CDR3 region: CASSLVSGANVLTF. The CDR3 bases are TGTGCCAGCAGCTTAGTCTCCGGGGCCAACGTCCTGACTTTC.

This clonotype was detected ten times or more. The chain carries TRBV7-2 and TRBJ2-7; a possible D gene is TRBD2 (5 bases). The CDR3 totals 14 residues. Germline CDR1 and CDR2: SGHTA and FQGNSA. The V and J ends lost 5 bases and 2 bases respectively, with 13 bases between them. CDR3 in amino acids: CASSDTSVPYEQYF. DNA for the CDR3: TGTGCCAGCAGCGACACTAGTGTTCCCTACGAGCAGTACTTC.

The chain joins TRBV28 to TRBJ2-1; unclear D gene. The CDR3 contains 15 residues. The germline gives CDR1 MDHEN, CDR2 SYDVKM. V gave up 6 bases and J gave up 0 bases, with 12 bases separating them. CDR3 sequence (DNA): TGTGCCAGCAGCACTCCAAGGAGCTCCTACAATGAGCAGTTCTTC. Its protein is CASSTPRSSYNEQFF.

There are a few counts of this clonotype. The chain carries TRBV20-1 and TRBJ1-5, with D unclear. Per germline, CDR1 DFQATT and CDR2 SNEGSKA (reference sequence). V lost 1 base to trimming and J lost 6 bases, with 10 bases between them. The CDR3 is 13 amino acids. Here the CDR3 reads CSARGGSGQPQHF. For the CDR3, the DNA is TGCAGTGCTAGAGGGGGAAGCGGTCAGCCCCAGCATTTT.

This clonotype was counted at least ten times. As DNA, the CDR3 is TGCAGTGCTAGAGCTAGAGTGAAGGGGACAGGGCGGGAGACCCAGTACTTC. Protein sequence: CSARARVKGTGRETQYF. The J gene is TRBJ2-5, the V gene TRBV20-1; 9 positions agree with TRBD1. Germline V CDR1 and CDR2: DFQATT, SNEGSKA (reference sequence). V dropped 1 base and J dropped 5; count of bases not matched to a gene: 14. This CDR3 is built from 17 residues.